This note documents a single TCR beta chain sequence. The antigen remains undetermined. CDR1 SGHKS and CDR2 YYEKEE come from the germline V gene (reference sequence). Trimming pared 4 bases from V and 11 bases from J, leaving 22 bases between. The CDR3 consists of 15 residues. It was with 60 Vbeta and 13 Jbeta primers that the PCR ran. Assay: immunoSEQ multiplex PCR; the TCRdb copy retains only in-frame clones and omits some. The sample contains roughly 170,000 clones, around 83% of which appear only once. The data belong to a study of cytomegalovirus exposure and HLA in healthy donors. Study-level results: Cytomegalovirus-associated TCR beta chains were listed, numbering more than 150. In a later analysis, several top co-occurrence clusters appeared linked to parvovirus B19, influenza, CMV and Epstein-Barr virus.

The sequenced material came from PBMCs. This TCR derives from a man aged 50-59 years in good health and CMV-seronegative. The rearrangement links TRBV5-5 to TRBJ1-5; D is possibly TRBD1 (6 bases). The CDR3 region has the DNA TGTGCCAGCAGCCCGATGGACAGTTCTGTAGGAGCCCAGCATTTT. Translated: CASSPMDSSVGAQHF.